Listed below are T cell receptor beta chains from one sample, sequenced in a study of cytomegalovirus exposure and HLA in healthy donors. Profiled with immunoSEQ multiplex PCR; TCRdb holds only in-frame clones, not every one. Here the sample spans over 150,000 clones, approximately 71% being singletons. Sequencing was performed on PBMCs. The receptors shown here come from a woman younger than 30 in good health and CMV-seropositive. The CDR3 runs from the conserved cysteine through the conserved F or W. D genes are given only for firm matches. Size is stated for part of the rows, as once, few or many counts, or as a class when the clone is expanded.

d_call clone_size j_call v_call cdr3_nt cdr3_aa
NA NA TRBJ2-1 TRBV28 TGTGCCAGCAGTTCCGGACAGACCTGGATTTATGAGCAGTTCTTC CASSSGQTWIYEQFF
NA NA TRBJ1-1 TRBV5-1 TGCGCCAGCAGCCCGAGGGAGGGGGGGAACACTGAAGCTTTCTTT CASSPREGGNTEAFF
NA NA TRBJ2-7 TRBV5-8 TGTGCCAGCAGCTTGGGTAGACAGCACGAGCAGTACTTC CASSLGRQHEQYF
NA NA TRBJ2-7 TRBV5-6 TGTGCCAGCAGCCTCGGGGCCTACGAGCAGTACTTC CASSLGAYEQYF
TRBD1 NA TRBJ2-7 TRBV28 TGTGCCAGCAGTGGGGACAGCTTCTACGAGCAGTACTTC CASSGDSFYEQYF
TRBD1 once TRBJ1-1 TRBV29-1 TGCAGCGTCCAGCGGGCCACAGGGGGTAGAACTGAAGCTTTCTTT CSVQRATGGRTEAFF
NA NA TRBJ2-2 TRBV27 TGTGCCAGCAGTTTAGCCGGTTACACCGGGGAGCTGTTTTTT CASSLAGYTGELFF
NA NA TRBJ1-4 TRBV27 TGTGCCAGCAGTTTTGGAGGGGTTAATGAAAAACTGTTTTTT CASSFGGVNEKLFF
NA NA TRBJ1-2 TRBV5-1 TGCGCCAGCAGCCTGCTGACAGATGGGAACTATGGCTACACCTTC CASSLLTDGNYGYTF
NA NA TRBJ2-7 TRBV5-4 TGTGCCAGCAGCTTGCAAGGGAGTGGGTACGAGCAGTACTTC CASSLQGSGYEQYF
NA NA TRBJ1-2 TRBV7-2 TGTGCCAGCAGCTTAGTCGGAGTCTACTATGGCTACACCTTC CASSLVGVYYGYTF
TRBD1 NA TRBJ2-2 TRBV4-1 TGCGCCAGCAGAGTAGGGACAGGGGGCCGCGGGGAGCTGTTTTTT CASRVGTGGRGELFF
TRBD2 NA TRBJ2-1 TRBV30 TGTGCCTGGAGCGAGATCCGCACTAGCGGTGCTCTTCCCTGGGTTAATGAGCAGTTCTTC CAWSEIRTSGALPWVNEQFF
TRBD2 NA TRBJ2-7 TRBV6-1 TGTGCCAGCAGTGAACCGCAGCAGGGACTAGCGGGAGTCAACGAGCAGTACTTC CASSEPQQGLAGVNEQYF
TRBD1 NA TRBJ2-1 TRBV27 TGTGCCAGCAGTTTGGACAGGGCCTCTTACAATGAGCAGTTCTTC CASSLDRASYNEQFF
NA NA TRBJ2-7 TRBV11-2 TGTGCCAGCAGCCCGCCTGGAGTGGTCGACGAGCAGTACTTC CASSPPGVVDEQYF
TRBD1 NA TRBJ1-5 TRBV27 TGTGCCAGCAGTCGGACAGGGGAACAGCCCCAGCATTTT CASSRTGEQPQHF
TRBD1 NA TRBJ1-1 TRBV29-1 TGCAGCGTACGACAGGGCCGGGGGGGACGATGGAGTACTGAAGCTTTCTTT CSVRQGRGGRWSTEAFF
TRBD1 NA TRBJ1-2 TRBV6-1 TGTGCCAGCAGTGCGTGGGGTGGACAGGCGTACTATGGCTACACCTTC CASSAWGGQAYYGYTF
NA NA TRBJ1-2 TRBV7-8 TGTGCCAGCAGCTCTTCCTTTAGCAATGGCTACACCTTC CASSSSFSNGYTF
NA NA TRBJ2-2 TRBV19 TGTGCCAGTAGTACGGACAGTAGGGGCGGGGAGCTGTTTTTT CASSTDSRGGELFF
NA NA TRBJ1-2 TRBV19 TGTGCCAGTAGTATTCAGGGTTTCTATGGCTACACCTTC CASSIQGFYGYTF
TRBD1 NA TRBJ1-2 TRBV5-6 TGTGCCAGCAGCCCAACCTGGACAGGGAGAGATGGCTACACCTTC CASSPTWTGRDGYTF
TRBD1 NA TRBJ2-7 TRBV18 TGTGCCAGCTCACCCATAGGGGGCCTCTACGAGCAGTACTTC CASSPIGGLYEQYF
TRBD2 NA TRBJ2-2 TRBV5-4 TGTGCCAGCAACCCTCTTGGGGGGGCGAACACCGGGGAGCTGTTTTTT CASNPLGGANTGELFF
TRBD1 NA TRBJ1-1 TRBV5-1 TGCGCCAGCAGCTTCCGGACAGGGGCAGCTTTCTTT CASSFRTGAAFF
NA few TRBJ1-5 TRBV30 TGTGCCGGCGGGGATAGCAATCAGCCCCAGCATTTT CAGGDSNQPQHF
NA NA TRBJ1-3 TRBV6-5 TGTGCCAGCAGTCGACAACCCTCTGGAAACACCATATATTTT CASSRQPSGNTIYF
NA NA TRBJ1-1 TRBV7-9 TGTGCCAGCAGCTCGGGCGGGACTGAAGCTTTCTTT CASSSGGTEAFF
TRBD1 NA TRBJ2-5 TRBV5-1 TGCGCCAGCAGCTTGGTGGGACAGCGTGGAGAGACCCAGTACTTC CASSLVGQRGETQYF
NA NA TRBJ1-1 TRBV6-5 TGTGCCAGCAGTTACCGATGGGGCGAAGCTTTCTTT CASSYRWGEAFF
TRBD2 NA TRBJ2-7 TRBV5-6 TGTGCCAGCAGCTTGGCAACCCCGGGACTAGCGGGAGTCGAGCAGTACTTC CASSLATPGLAGVEQYF
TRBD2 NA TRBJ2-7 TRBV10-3 TGTGCCATCAGTCGGGGGGGGACTAGCGGGAGGAGCGAGCAGTACTTC CAISRGGTSGRSEQYF
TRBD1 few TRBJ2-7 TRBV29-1 TGCAGCGTTGAAGATTGGGGCAGGGGGCACTACGAGCAGTACTTC CSVEDWGRGHYEQYF
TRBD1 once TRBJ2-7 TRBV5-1 TGCGCCAGCAGCTGGAGGGGACAGGGACGGGGCTACGAGCAGTACTTC CASSWRGQGRGYEQYF
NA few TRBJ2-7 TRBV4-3 TGCGCCAGCAGCCAAGATCAAGGGAGCTACGAGCAGTACTTC CASSQDQGSYEQYF
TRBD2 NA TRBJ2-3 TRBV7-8 TGTGCCAGCACCAAAACGCGGGGGAGCACAGATACGCAGTATTTT CASTKTRGSTDTQYF
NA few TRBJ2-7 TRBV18 TGTGCCAGCTCACCAAATGGACGAGAGGGCTACGAGCAGTACTTC CASSPNGREGYEQYF
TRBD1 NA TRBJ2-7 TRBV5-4 TGTGCCAGCAGCATAGGACAGGATTACGAGCAGTACTTC CASSIGQDYEQYF
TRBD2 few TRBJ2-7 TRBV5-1 TGCGCCAGCAGCTGGGGGGGATCCGAGCAGTACTTC CASSWGGSEQYF
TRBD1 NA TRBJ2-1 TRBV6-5 TGTGCCAGCGGAACAGGGGTTGGGTGGGATGAGCAGTTCTTC CASGTGVGWDEQFF
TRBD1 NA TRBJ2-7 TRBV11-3 TGTGCCAGCAGCCCAGGACAGGCTACCTACGAGCAGTACTTC CASSPGQATYEQYF
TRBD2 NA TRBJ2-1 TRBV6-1 TGTGCAAGCCGAATGGTAGCGGGGGAGCAGTTCTTC CASRMVAGEQFF
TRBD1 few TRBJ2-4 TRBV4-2 TGTGCCAGCAGCCAAGTCGGGACAGGGATAACCAAAAACATTCAGTACTTC CASSQVGTGITKNIQYF
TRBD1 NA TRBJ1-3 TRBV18 TGTGCCAGCTCACGGACAGGCCTGATGAGCCCTGGAAACACCATATATTTT CASSRTGLMSPGNTIYF
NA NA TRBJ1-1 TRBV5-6 TGTGCCAGCACCCGGGGGGGGAGGGCGGAAGCTTTCTTT CASTRGGRAEAFF
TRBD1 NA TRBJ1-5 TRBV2 TGTGCCAGCATCAGGGACAGGGGAATGGAGCCCCAGCATTTT CASIRDRGMEPQHF
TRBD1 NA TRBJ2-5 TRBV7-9 TGTGCCAGCGGACCTCCGGAGAGGACAGGGGGAGTAGAGTACTTC CASGPPERTGGVEYF